A single TCR beta chain is shown here with its context. The antigen remains unidentified. This sample was taken from a study of T cell repertoires in cytomegalovirus infection. TCRdb itself ran the reads through MiXCR, one entry per CDR3 protein. The sample consists of about 890,000 distinct CDR3 sequences, around 30% of them appearing once. The sequence was collected from a human donor in good health (CMV status not recorded). Some clones in this sample may be carry-over from other donors' samples. Sample: cultured CD8+ T cells from PBMCs, taken from culture after CMV antigen stimulation.

The CDR3 bases are TGTGCCAGCAGCCAAGAGGCGCAGTTCTTC. Translating it yields CASSQEAQFF. The V gene is TRBV7-9, the J gene TRBJ2-1; no clear D gene. The CDR3 is 10 residues long. The germline V and J ends were trimmed by 5 bases and 12 bases, with 8 bases remaining between them. The germline CDR1 and CDR2 sequences are SEHNR and FQNEAQ (reference sequence).